The next 14 T cell receptor beta chains were all read from a single sample in a study of brain T cells in children with intractable seizures. Measured with immunoSEQ multiplex PCR; TCRdb has only the in-frame clones, and not every one. Altogether about 340,000 clones are present, over 90% being singletons, with the ten largest covering roughly 5.8%. Time point denoted: blood from clinic visit 5 months post-surgery; TSC patient then seizure free. The sequencing here drew on peripheral blood, taken more than 4 months after surgery. The receptors come from a boy under two years old with tuberous sclerosis and intractable seizures.

DNA for the CDR3: TGTGCCAGCAGCTCCCCAGGTCTTTTCTACAATGAGCAGTTCTTC. As protein: CASSSPGLFYNEQFF. The chain carries TRBV6-5 and TRBJ2-1, with D unclear. This CDR3 has 15 amino acids. V lost 6 bases, J lost 3 bases, and 15 bases lay in between. Germline loops: CDR1 MNHEY, CDR2 SVGAGI.

The chain employs TRBV19 and TRBJ1-6; D perhaps matches TRBD1 (6 bases). The germline V gene encodes CDR1 LNHDA and CDR2 SQIVND (reference sequence). The CDR3 is made up of 15 amino acids. V dropped 2 bases and J dropped 7 bases, with 12 bases sitting between them. The CDR3, as DNA: TGTGCCAGTAGTATAACCAGGGGTGGCAATTCACCCCTCCACTTT. It codes for CASSITRGGNSPLHF.

The rearrangement joins TRBV6-5 to TRBJ2-1; 8 bases fit TRBD2. The germline V gene encodes CDR1 MNHEY and CDR2 SVGAGI. The V segment lost 10 bases and the J segment 6 bases; nucleotides outside the gene matches: 11. This CDR3 is 14 amino acids long. CDR3 protein: CATERGGMSNEQFF. CDR3 bases: TGTGCCACAGAACGGGGGGGCATGTCCAATGAGCAGTTCTTC.

This chain links TRBV2 with TRBJ1-1, with no clear D. This CDR3 is 15 amino acids long. Germline CDR1 SNHLY, CDR2 FYNNEI. V was pared by 2 bases and J by 0 bases, with 10 bases between. CDR3: CASSERTLMNTEAFF. The CDR3 DNA is TGTGCCAGCAGTGAACGGACCCTCATGAACACTGAAGCTTTCTTT.

The chain carries TRBV5-1 and TRBJ1-3; no firm D call. V was pared by 1 base and J by 1 base, with 12 bases between. Germline V lookup: CDR1 SGHRS, CDR2 YFSETQ. The CDR3 runs to 16 residues. The CDR3 DNA reads TGCGCCAGCAGCTTGCGTCCTCCGTCTTCTGGAAACACCATATATTTT. Encoded protein: CASSLRPPSSGNTIYF.

The rearrangement joins TRBV7-6 to TRBJ1-1, with D possibly matching TRBD1 (5 bases). This CDR3 region has 17 residues. Trimming removed 1 base at V and 3 bases at J, with 18 bases between. The germline V gene encodes CDR1 SGHVS and CDR2 FNYEAQ. CDR3: CASSLEALGDWYTEAFF. CDR3 nucleotide sequence: TGTGCCAGCAGCTTAGAGGCGTTAGGGGATTGGTACACTGAAGCTTTCTTT.

The V call is TRBV7-9, the J call TRBJ2-1; 14 bases agree with TRBD2. Germline CDR1 SEHNR, CDR2 FQNEAQ (reference sequence). The trim removed 5 bases at V and 7 bases at J, leaving 7 bases unmatched. This CDR3 contains 16 residues. The CDR3 DNA sequence: TGTGCCAGCAGCCCGACTAGCGGGGGGGCCGTGAATGAGCAGTTCTTC. Translated, it gives CASSPTSGGAVNEQFF.

The chain is built from TRBV25-1 and TRBJ2-7, with D possibly being TRBD2 (5 bases). V gave up 3 bases and J gave up 6 bases, with 9 bases separating them. Germline CDR1 is MGHDK and CDR2 is SYGVNS. The CDR3 runs 12 residues. This chain's CDR3 is CASSDRRSEQYF. The DNA of the CDR3 is TGTGCCAGCAGTGATAGGAGGAGCGAGCAGTACTTC.

V and J are TRBV30 and TRBJ2-3; 7 bases map to TRBD2. V dropped 1 base and J dropped 4; count of bases not matched to a gene: 5. From germline, CDR1 is GTSNPN and CDR2 SVGIG (reference sequence). The CDR3 has 14 residues. The CDR3 nucleotides read TGTGCCTGGAGTGAATCGCTAGCGGCAGATACGCAGTATTTT. Translation: CAWSESLAADTQYF. The full variable domain, rest sourced from reference TRBV30 and TRBJ2-3, is SQTIHQWPATLVQPVGSPLSLECTVEGTSNPNLYWYRQAAGRGLQLLFYSVGIGQISSEVPQNLSASRPQDRQFILSSKKLLLSDSGFYLCAWSESLAADTQYFGPGTRLTVL.

The CDR3 reads CASSYSGRGDTEAFF. The CDR3 nucleotides are TGTGCCAGCAGTTACTCGGGCAGGGGGGATACTGAAGCTTTCTTT. The rearrangement links TRBV6-5 to TRBJ1-1; 7 bases match TRBD1. Germline CDR1 is MNHEY and CDR2 is SVGAGI. This CDR3 contains 15 residues. V trimming: 0 bases; J trimming: 5 bases; junction bases outside the gene matches: 6.

This clone was recorded only once. The identical CDR3 is also encoded by other nucleotide sequences in the sample. The rearrangement uses TRBV27 and TRBJ1-1, with D maybe TRBD1 (5 bases). V was cut by 0 bases and J by 4 bases, with 6 bases left in between. The CDR3 sequence is 13 residues long. In germline, CDR1 is MNHEY, CDR2 SMNVEV (reference sequence). CDR3 amino acids: CASSLSRGTEAFF. CDR3 nucleotides: TGTGCCAGCAGTTTATCTAGGGGCACTGAAGCTTTCTTT.

The rearrangement links TRBV14 to TRBJ1-5; D remains ambiguous. The V gene lost 5 bases and the J gene lost 0 bases, with 2 bases spanning the gap. CDR1 SGHDN and CDR2 FVKESK come from the germline V gene. The length of the CDR3 is 12 residues. CDR3 amino acids: CASSISNQPQHF. The CDR3 DNA reads TGTGCCAGCAGCATTAGCAATCAGCCCCAGCATTTT. The full variable domain, completed using reference TRBV14 and TRBJ1-5, is EAGVTQFPSHSVIEKGQTVTLRCDPISGHDNLYWYRRVMGKEIKFLLHFVKESKQDESGMPNNRFLAERTGGTYSTLKVQPAELEDSGVYFCASSISNQPQHFGDGTRLSIL.

The V and J genes are TRBV24-1 and TRBJ2-2; 7 bases are a match to TRBD2. Per the germline V gene, CDR1 is KGHDR and CDR2 is SFDVKD. Trimming at V came to 2 bases and at J to 5 bases, leaving 4 bases not matched to a gene. The CDR3 loop spans 15 amino acids. The CDR3 spells CATSDSRGGTGELFF. Written as DNA, the CDR3 is TGTGCCACCAGTGATTCCCGCGGGGGTACCGGGGAGCTGTTTTTT.

The chain is built from TRBV6-2 or TRBV6-3 and TRBJ1-5; D not certain. The CDR3 is 16 residues long. Trimming removed 0 bases at V and 5 bases at J, with 14 bases between. Germline V gene sequence: CDR1 MNHEY, CDR2 SVGEGT. The CDR3 reads CASSYSIRWAHQPQHF. In nucleotides, the CDR3 is TGTGCCAGCAGTTACTCGATCCGATGGGCTCATCAGCCCCAGCATTTT.